The T cell receptor beta chain described here comes from a study of shared clonotypes between healthy human individuals. Authors' processing steps: Filtering differed, since immunoSEQ gave only junction sequences and no quality scores. Produced via immunoSEQ multiplex PCR; TCRdb's table is partial and in-frame only. V, J and clone size are those of that table, while D and trimming were read from the DNA. The sample shows around 450,000 clones, roughly 80% of them seen only once. To note about this clone: What it binds is unknown.

Points from the study as a whole: Sampling covered nothing but blood. Tissue TCR repertoires likely differ from those found in blood.

Material: PBMCs. The TCR sequence derives from a woman in her thirties or forties in good health. Some clones in this sample may be carry-over from other donors' samples.

Written as DNA, the CDR3 is TGTGCCAGTAGAGTATCGGGGGGCCCGAATGAAAAACTGTTTTTT. Its protein is CASRVSGGPNEKLFF. V is TRBV19 and J is TRBJ1-4; TRBD1 might be the D (6 bases). This CDR3 is built from 15 residues. V lost 6 bases and J 5 bases, leaving 16 bases between the germline ends. Germline V gives CDR1 LNHDA, CDR2 SQIVND (reference sequence). The entire variable domain, with the rest obtained from reference TRBV19 and TRBJ1-4, is as follows: DGGITQSPKYLFRKEGQNVTLSCEQNLNHDAMYWYRQDPGQGLRLIYYSQIVNDFQKGDIAEGYSVSREKKESFPLTVTSAQKNPTAFYLCASRVSGGPNEKLFFGSGTQLSVL.